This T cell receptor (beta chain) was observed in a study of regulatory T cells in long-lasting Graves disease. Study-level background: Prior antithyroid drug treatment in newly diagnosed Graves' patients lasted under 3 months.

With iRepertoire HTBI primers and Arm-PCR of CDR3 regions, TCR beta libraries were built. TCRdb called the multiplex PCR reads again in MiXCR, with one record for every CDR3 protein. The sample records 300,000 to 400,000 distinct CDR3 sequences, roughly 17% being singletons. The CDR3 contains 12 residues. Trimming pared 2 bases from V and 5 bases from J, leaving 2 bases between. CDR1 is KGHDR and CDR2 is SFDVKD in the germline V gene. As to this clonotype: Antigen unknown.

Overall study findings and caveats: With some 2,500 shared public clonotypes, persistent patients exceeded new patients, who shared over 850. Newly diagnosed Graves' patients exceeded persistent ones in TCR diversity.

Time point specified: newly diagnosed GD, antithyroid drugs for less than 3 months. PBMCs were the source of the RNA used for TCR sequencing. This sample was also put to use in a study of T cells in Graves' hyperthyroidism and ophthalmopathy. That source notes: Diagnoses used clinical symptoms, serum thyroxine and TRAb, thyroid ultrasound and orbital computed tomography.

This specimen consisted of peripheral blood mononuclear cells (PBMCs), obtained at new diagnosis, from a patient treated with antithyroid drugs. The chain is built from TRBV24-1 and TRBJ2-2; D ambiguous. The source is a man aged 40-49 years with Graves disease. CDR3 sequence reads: CATSDWTGELFF. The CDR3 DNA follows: TGTGCCACCAGTGATTGGACCGGGGAGCTGTTTTTT.